This TCR beta chain stems from a study of T cell changes during pregnancy in multiple sclerosis. The ends lost 2 bases at V and 1 base at J; junction bases unmatched: 3. The germline gives CDR1 SGHRS, CDR2 YFSETQ. The length of the CDR3 is 15 residues. The method was immunoSEQ multiplex PCR; TCRdb's version includes in-frame clones alone and lacks a portion of them. This table has about 110,000 clones, just under 95% appearing once. Material: peripheral blood, obtained after pregnancy. The receptor comes from a female donor with multiple sclerosis, enrolled in a pregnancy study. The rearrangement joins TRBV5-1 to TRBJ2-3, with 8 bases fitting TRBD1. CDR3 region: CASSLDRGGTDTQYF. Written as DNA, the CDR3 is TGCGCCAGCAGCTTAGACAGGGGAGGCACAGATACGCAGTATTTT.